The rows below give T cell receptor beta chains drawn from one sample of a study of follicular helper T cells after annual influenza vaccination. Using immunoSEQ multiplex PCR, the repertoire was profiled, and TCRdb retains in-frame clones only, with some absent. The sample holds some 10,000 clones, about 84% seen once. The sample here was CXCR5+ CD38- circulating T follicular helper cells from blood, taken on the day of influenza vaccination. The receptors were sampled from an adult who received the influenza vaccine. Both conserved end residues are part of each CDR3. Fields, in order: D gene, J gene, V gene, clone size, CDR3 DNA, CDR3 protein. D genes are given only for firm matches. Some rows mark clone size as missing; the rest say once, few, many or name a class of expanded clone.

D: NA
J: TRBJ2-5
V: TRBV21-1
size: NA
DNA: TGTGCCAGCAGCAAAGGAAAGGTCGTGGGGGTGGGAGAGACCCAGTACTTC
CDR3: CASSKGKVVGVGETQYF

D: NA
J: TRBJ2-2
V: TRBV2
size: NA
DNA: TGTGCCAGCAGTGACAGGGAAACCGGGGAGCTGTTTTTT
CDR3: CASSDRETGELFF

D: NA
J: TRBJ2-4
V: TRBV7-2
size: NA
DNA: TGTGCCAGCAGCTTAGGGGGTACGCAAAACATTCAGTACTTC
CDR3: CASSLGGTQNIQYF

D: TRBD2
J: TRBJ2-3
V: TRBV7-2
size: once
DNA: TGTGCCAGCAGCTTAGTGGGGACTAGCGGAACAGATACGCAGTATTTT
CDR3: CASSLVGTSGTDTQYF

D: TRBD2
J: TRBJ2-5
V: TRBV18
size: NA
DNA: TGTGCCAGCTCACCACCGCTCGCGGGAGTTCTGGAGACCCAGTACTTC
CDR3: CASSPPLAGVLETQYF

D: NA
J: TRBJ2-7
V: TRBV21-1
size: once
DNA: TGTGCCAGCAGCAATAGGAGCGGGAGCTCCTACGAGCAGTACTTC
CDR3: CASSNRSGSSYEQYF

D: TRBD1
J: TRBJ1-1
V: TRBV27
size: NA
DNA: TGTGCCAGCAGACTACAGGGGGCGCGGACTGAAGCTTTCTTT
CDR3: CASRLQGARTEAFF

D: NA
J: TRBJ2-5
V: TRBV15
size: NA
DNA: TGTGCCACCATGCGGAGCACACAAGAGACCCAGTACTTC
CDR3: CATMRSTQETQYF

D: TRBD1
J: TRBJ1-1
V: TRBV29-1
size: once
DNA: TGCAGCGCCGCGACAGGGATGAGCACTGAAGCTTTCTTT
CDR3: CSAATGMSTEAFF

D: NA
J: TRBJ2-2
V: TRBV7-8
size: NA
DNA: TGTGCCAGCAGCCCCAGACAGGGAGGTGCGAACACCGGGGAGCTGTTTTTT
CDR3: CASSPRQGGANTGELFF

D: NA
J: TRBJ2-7
V: TRBV6-6
size: few
DNA: TGTGCCAGCAGTTATTCCGGGAATCCCTACGAGCAGTACTTC
CDR3: CASSYSGNPYEQYF

D: TRBD1
J: TRBJ1-4
V: TRBV19
size: NA
DNA: TGTGCCAGTAGTACGTACCCGGGACAGGGGAATGAAAAACTGTTTTTT
CDR3: CASSTYPGQGNEKLFF

D: NA
J: TRBJ2-3
V: TRBV5-1
size: NA
DNA: TGCGCCAGCAGCTTGGAACTAACTCTTGCGACAGATACGCAGTATTTT
CDR3: CASSLELTLATDTQYF

D: NA
J: TRBJ1-1
V: TRBV7-9
size: NA
DNA: TGTGCCAGCAGACCTACAGGGCTCCCGACTGAAGCTTTCTTT
CDR3: CASRPTGLPTEAFF

D: TRBD1
J: TRBJ2-3
V: TRBV28
size: NA
DNA: TGTGCCAGCAGTGATCCTGGACAGGGGACAGATACGCAGTATTTT
CDR3: CASSDPGQGTDTQYF

D: TRBD2
J: TRBJ2-1
V: TRBV5-4
size: NA
DNA: TGTGCCAGCAGCTTTTTCGTAGCGGGAGGGCGAATGGATGAGCAGTTCTTC
CDR3: CASSFFVAGGRMDEQFF

D: NA
J: TRBJ1-2
V: TRBV18
size: NA
DNA: TGTGCCAGCTCACCAAGGGCCAAAGGGGCAGCTGGCTACACCTTC
CDR3: CASSPRAKGAAGYTF

D: TRBD1
J: TRBJ2-1
V: TRBV6-1
size: NA
DNA: TGTGCCACATTGGGACAGCAAAGGGGGAATGAGCAGTTCTTC
CDR3: CATLGQQRGNEQFF

D: NA
J: TRBJ1-1
V: TRBV9
size: once
DNA: TGTGCCAGCAGCTCACTTGTGGGCAGGGAAGCTTTCTTT
CDR3: CASSSLVGREAFF

D: TRBD1
J: TRBJ1-2
V: TRBV19
size: once
DNA: TGTGCCAGTAGTACCCGACAGGGTAGTAACTATGGCTACACCTTC
CDR3: CASSTRQGSNYGYTF

D: NA
J: TRBJ2-6
V: TRBV7-3
size: NA
DNA: TGTGCCAGCAGCCTACGACCTAGCCACTCTGGGGCCAACGTCCTGACTTTC
CDR3: CASSLRPSHSGANVLTF

D: NA
J: TRBJ2-5
V: TRBV2
size: NA
DNA: TGTGCCAGCAGTCCAACGGCCGAGACCCAGTACTTC
CDR3: CASSPTAETQYF

D: NA
J: TRBJ2-5
V: TRBV5-1
size: NA
DNA: TGCGCCAGCCGGTTTTCCCCGGTCCTGCAAGAGACCCAGTACTTC
CDR3: CASRFSPVLQETQYF

D: NA
J: TRBJ1-4
V: TRBV7-9
size: NA
DNA: TGTGCCAGCAGCTTAGTCGGCAGGGACCTTGAAAAACTGTTTTTT
CDR3: CASSLVGRDLEKLFF

D: NA
J: TRBJ1-1
V: TRBV19
size: NA
DNA: TGTGCCAGTAGTATTCAGGGAGTCGGGACTGAAGCTTTCTTT
CDR3: CASSIQGVGTEAFF

D: NA
J: TRBJ2-1
V: TRBV30
size: NA
DNA: TGTGCCTGGAACGGCTACAATGAGCAGTTCTTC
CDR3: CAWNGYNEQFF

D: TRBD1
J: TRBJ2-5
V: TRBV9
size: NA
DNA: TGTGCCAGCAGCCGGGACAGAGAAGAGACCCAGTACTTC
CDR3: CASSRDREETQYF

D: NA
J: TRBJ1-1
V: TRBV5-1
size: once
DNA: TGCGCCAGCAGCGCCAGGAGTAACACTGAAGCTTTCTTT
CDR3: CASSARSNTEAFF

D: TRBD1
J: TRBJ1-1
V: TRBV2
size: once
DNA: TGTGCCAGCAGTGATCAGACAGGGCGCACTGAAGCTTTCTTT
CDR3: CASSDQTGRTEAFF

D: NA
J: TRBJ1-1
V: TRBV2
size: few
DNA: TGTGCCAGCAGTAGACAAAACACTGAAGCTTTCTTT
CDR3: CASSRQNTEAFF

D: NA
J: TRBJ2-3
V: TRBV21-1
size: NA
DNA: TGTGCCAGCAGGGGAGGGAATACGCAGTATTTT
CDR3: CASRGGNTQYF

D: NA
J: TRBJ2-3
V: TRBV5-1
size: NA
DNA: TGCGCCAGCAGCCGGCAGGGCGGCGGTTCAGATACGCAGTATTTT
CDR3: CASSRQGGGSDTQYF

D: NA
J: TRBJ1-5
V: TRBV6-1
size: NA
DNA: TGTGCCAGCAGTCAGGTCGGGGTGGGACAGCCCCAGCATTTT
CDR3: CASSQVGVGQPQHF

D: NA
J: TRBJ1-4
V: TRBV11-2
size: NA
DNA: TGTGCCAGCAGCTCGCTCGGGCACACTAATGAAAAACTGTTTTTT
CDR3: CASSSLGHTNEKLFF

D: TRBD1
J: TRBJ1-4
V: TRBV6-5
size: NA
DNA: TGTGCCAGCAGTCCCGGGACAGGGAAGTTGAGAAAACTGTTTTTT
CDR3: CASSPGTGKLRKLFF

D: TRBD2
J: TRBJ2-2
V: TRBV5-1
size: NA
DNA: TGCGCCAGCAGCTTTGGACTAGCGGGATCCGGGGAGCTGTTTTTT
CDR3: CASSFGLAGSGELFF

D: NA
J: TRBJ2-7
V: TRBV27
size: NA
DNA: TGTGCCAGCAGTTTATCGCCGGGAATCTACGAGCAGTACTTC
CDR3: CASSLSPGIYEQYF

D: TRBD1
J: TRBJ2-4
V: TRBV28
size: NA
DNA: TGTGCCAGCAGTCGCTACGGACAGGACCTAGCCAAAAACATTCAGTACTTC
CDR3: CASSRYGQDLAKNIQYF

D: NA
J: TRBJ2-1
V: TRBV5-4
size: NA
DNA: TGTGCCAGCAGCGAGTACCATGAGCAGTTCTTC
CDR3: CASSEYHEQFF

D: TRBD1
J: TRBJ2-7
V: TRBV2
size: NA
DNA: TGTGCCAGCCGGGTGACAGGGCTAAGCTACGAGCAGTACTTC
CDR3: CASRVTGLSYEQYF

D: TRBD2
J: TRBJ2-1
V: TRBV29-1
size: NA
DNA: TGCAGCGTTCCTAGACTAGCGGGAGTCTTGGGGAATGAGCAGTTCTTC
CDR3: CSVPRLAGVLGNEQFF

D: NA
J: TRBJ2-7
V: TRBV30
size: NA
DNA: TGTGCCTGGGAGACAACCTACGAGCAGTACTTC
CDR3: CAWETTYEQYF

D: NA
J: TRBJ2-1
V: TRBV9
size: NA
DNA: TGTGCCAGCAGCGTAGCTACTCTCCGTGGAGAGCAGTTCTTC
CDR3: CASSVATLRGEQFF